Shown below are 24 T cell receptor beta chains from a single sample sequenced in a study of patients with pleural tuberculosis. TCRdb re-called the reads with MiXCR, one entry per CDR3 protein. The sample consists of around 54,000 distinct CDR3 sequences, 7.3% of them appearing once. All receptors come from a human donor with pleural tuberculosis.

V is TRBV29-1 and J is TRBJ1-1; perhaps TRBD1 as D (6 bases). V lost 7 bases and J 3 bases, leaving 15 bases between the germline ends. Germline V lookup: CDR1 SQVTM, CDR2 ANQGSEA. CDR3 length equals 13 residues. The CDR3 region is CSAQTGSDTEAFF. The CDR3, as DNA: TGCAGCGCCCAAACAGGGTCTGACACTGAAGCTTTCTTT.

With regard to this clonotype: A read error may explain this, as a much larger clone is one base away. Here the CDR3 DNA reads TGTGCCAGCAGCCTAGTGCGTCTCATGAACACTGAAGCTTTCTTT. Translated: CASSLVRLMNTEAFF. The V and J genes are TRBV7-2 and TRBJ1-1; D is unclear. The CDR3 has 15 residues. The germline V gene encodes CDR1 SGHTA and CDR2 FQGNSA. V lost 5 bases, J lost 0 bases, and 13 bases lay in between.

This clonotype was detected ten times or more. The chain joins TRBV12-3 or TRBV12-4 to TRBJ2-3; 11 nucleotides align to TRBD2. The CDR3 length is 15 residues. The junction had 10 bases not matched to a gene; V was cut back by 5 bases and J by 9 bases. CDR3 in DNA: TGTGCCAGCAGTCCGTTAGCGGGAGGGCCAGGGACGCAGTATTTT. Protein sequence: CASSPLAGGPGTQYF.

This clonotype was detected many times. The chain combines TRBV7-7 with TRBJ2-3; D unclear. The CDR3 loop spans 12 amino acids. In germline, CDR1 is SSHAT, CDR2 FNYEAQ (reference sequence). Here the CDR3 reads CAPPSLGDTQYF. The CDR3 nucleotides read TGTGCTCCCCCCTCATTGGGAGATACGCAGTATTTT.

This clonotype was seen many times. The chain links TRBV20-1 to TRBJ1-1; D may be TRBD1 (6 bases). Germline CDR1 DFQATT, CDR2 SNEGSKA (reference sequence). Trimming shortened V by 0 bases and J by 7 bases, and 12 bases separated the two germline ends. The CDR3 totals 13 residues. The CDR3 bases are TGCAGTGCTAGAGAATACAGGGAGGGTGAAGCTTTCTTT. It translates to CSAREYREGEAFF.

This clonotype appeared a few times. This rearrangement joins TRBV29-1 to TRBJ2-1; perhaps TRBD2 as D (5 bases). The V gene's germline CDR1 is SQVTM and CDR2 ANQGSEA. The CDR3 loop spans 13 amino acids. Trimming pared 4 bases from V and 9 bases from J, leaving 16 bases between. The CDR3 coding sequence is TGCAGCGTTGGAAGGGAAGGTGGAGGTGAGCAGTTCTTC. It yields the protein CSVGREGGGEQFF.

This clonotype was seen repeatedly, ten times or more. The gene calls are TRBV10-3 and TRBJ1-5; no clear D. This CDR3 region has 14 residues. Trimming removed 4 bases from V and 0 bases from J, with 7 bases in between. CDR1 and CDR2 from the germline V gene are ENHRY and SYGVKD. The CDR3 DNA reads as TGTGCCATCAGTGGGGTGGTTAGCAATCAGCCCCAGCATTTT. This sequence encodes CAISGVVSNQPQHF.

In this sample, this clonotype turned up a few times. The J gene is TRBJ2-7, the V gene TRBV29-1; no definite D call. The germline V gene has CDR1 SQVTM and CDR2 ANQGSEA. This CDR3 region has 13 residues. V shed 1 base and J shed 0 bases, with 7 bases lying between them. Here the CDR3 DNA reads TGCAGCGTTGAAGGAGCCCACTCCTACGAGCAGTACTTC. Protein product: CSVEGAHSYEQYF.

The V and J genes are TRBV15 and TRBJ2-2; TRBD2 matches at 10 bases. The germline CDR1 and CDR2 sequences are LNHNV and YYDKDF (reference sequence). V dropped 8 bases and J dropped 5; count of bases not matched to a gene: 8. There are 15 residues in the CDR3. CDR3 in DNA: TGTGCCACCTCGGGCCTAGCGGGAGTTACCGGGGAGCTGTTTTTT. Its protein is CATSGLAGVTGELFF.

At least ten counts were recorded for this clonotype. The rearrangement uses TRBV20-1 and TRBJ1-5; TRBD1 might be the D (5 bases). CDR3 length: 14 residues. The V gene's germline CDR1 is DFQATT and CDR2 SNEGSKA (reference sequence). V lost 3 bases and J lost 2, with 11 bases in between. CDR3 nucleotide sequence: TGCAGTGCTAGTCTCAGGGACGGCAATCAGCCCCAGCATTTT. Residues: CSASLRDGNQPQHF.

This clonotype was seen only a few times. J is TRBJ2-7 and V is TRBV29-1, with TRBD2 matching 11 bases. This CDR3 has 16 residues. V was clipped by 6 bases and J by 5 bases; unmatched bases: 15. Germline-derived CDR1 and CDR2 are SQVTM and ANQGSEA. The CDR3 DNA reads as TGCAGCGTGGACAGGGAGGGGACTAGCGGAACGAACGAGCAGTACTTC. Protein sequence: CSVDREGTSGTNEQYF.

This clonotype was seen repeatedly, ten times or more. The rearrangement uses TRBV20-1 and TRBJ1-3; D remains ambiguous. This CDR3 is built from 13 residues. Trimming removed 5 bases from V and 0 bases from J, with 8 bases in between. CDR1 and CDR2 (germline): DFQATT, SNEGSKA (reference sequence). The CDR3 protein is CSAQTYSGNTIYF. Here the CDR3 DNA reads TGCAGTGCTCAAACCTACTCTGGAAACACCATATATTTT.

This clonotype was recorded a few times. CDR3 sequence reads: CASSQEGTSKDNEQFF. CDR3 coding DNA: TGTGCCAGCAGCCAAGAAGGGACTAGTAAGGACAATGAGCAGTTCTTC. The chain uses TRBV3-1 and TRBJ2-1; 8 bases agree with TRBD2. In germline, CDR1 is LGHDT, CDR2 YNNKEL (reference sequence). The CDR3 sequence is 16 residues long. V shed 0 bases, J shed 5 bases, and the junction held 6 bases outside the gene matches.

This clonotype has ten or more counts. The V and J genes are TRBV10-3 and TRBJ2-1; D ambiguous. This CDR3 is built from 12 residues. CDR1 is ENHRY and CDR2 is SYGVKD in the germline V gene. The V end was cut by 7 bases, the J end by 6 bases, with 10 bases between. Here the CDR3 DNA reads TGTGCCATCACCTCTACGGCCAATGAGCAGTTCTTC. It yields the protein CAITSTANEQFF.

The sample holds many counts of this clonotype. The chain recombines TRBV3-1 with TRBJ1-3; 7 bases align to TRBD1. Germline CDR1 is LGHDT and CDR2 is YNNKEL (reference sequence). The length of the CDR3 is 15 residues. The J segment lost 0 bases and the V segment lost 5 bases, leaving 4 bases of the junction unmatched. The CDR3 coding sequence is TGTGCCAGCAGCACGACAGGGATCTCTGGAAACACCATATATTTT. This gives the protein CASSTTGISGNTIYF.

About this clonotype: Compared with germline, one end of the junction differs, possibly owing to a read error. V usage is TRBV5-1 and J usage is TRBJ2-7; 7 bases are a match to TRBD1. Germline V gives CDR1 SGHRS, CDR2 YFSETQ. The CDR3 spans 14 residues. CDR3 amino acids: CVSSFGTVEYEQYF. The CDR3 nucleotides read TGCGTCAGCAGCTTTGGGACAGTTGAGTACGAGCAGTACTTC.

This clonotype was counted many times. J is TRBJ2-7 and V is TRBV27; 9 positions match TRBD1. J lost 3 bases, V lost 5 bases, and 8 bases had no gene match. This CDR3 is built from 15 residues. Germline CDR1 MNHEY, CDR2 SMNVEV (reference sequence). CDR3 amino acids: CASSPLQGANYEQYF. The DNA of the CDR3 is TGTGCCAGCAGTCCTTTACAGGGGGCCAACTACGAGCAGTACTTC.

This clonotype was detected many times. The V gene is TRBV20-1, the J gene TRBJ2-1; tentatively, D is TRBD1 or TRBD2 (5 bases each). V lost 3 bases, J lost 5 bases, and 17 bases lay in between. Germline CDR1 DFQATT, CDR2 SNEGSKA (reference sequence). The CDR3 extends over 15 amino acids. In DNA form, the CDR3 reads TGCAGTGCTAGGCCTGGAGCGGACATTAACAATGAGCAGTTCTTC. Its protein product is CSARPGADINNEQFF.

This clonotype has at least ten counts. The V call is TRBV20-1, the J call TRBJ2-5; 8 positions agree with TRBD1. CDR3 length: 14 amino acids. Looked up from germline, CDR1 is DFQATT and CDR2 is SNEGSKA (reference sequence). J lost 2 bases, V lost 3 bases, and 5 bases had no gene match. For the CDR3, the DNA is TGCAGTGCTAGGGGACAGGCAGGACAAGAGACCCAGTACTTC. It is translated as CSARGQAGQETQYF.

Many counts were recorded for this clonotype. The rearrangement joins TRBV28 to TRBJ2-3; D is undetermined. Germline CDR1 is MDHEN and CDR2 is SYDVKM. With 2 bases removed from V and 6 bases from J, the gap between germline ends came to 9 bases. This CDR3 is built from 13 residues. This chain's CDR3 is CASSLRSLDTQYF. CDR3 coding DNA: TGTGCCAGCAGTTTACGGTCTCTGGATACGCAGTATTTT. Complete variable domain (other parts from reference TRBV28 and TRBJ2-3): DVKVTQSSRYLVKRTGEKVFLECVQDMDHENMFWYRQDPGLGLRLIYFSYDVKMKEKGDIPEGYSVSREKKERFSLILESASTNQTSMYLCASSLRSLDTQYFGPGTRLTVL.

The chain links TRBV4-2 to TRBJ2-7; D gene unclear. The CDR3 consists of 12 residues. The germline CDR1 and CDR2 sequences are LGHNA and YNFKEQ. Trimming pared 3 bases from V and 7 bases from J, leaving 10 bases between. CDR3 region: CASSHPDREQYV. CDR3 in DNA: TGTGCCAGCAGCCACCCCGATCGGGAGCAGTACGTC.

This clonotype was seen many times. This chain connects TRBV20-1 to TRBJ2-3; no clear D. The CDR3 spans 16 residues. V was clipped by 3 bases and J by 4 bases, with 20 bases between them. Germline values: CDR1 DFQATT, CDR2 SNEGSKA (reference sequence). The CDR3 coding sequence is TGCAGTGCTAGGGCAGTAGCTCGTGTGAGTCCAGATACGCAGTATTTT. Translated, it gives CSARAVARVSPDTQYF.

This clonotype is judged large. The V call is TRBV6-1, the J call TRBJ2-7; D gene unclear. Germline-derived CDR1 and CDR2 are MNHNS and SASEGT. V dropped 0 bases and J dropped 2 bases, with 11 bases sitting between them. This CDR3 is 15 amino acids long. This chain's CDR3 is CASSEAVTGTYEQYV. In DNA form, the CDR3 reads TGTGCCAGCAGTGAAGCGGTTACGGGCACCTACGAGCAGTACGTC.

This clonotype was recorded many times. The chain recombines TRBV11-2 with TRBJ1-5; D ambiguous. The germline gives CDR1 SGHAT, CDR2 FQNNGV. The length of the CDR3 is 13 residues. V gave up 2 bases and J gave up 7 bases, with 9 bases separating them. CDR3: CASSLKVSQPQHF. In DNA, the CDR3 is TGTGCCAGCAGCTTAAAGGTGTCGCAGCCCCAGCATTTT.